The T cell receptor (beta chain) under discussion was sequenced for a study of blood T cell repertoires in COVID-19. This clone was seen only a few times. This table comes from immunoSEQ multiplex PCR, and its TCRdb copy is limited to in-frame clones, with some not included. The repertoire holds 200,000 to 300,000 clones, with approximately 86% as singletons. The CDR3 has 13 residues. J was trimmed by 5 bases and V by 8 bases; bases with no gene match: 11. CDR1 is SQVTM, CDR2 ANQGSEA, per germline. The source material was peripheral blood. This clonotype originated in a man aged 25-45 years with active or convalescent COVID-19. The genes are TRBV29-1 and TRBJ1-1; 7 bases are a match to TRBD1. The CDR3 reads CSTPRTGSTEAFF. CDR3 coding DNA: TGCAGCACCCCTAGGACAGGTTCAACTGAAGCTTTCTTT.